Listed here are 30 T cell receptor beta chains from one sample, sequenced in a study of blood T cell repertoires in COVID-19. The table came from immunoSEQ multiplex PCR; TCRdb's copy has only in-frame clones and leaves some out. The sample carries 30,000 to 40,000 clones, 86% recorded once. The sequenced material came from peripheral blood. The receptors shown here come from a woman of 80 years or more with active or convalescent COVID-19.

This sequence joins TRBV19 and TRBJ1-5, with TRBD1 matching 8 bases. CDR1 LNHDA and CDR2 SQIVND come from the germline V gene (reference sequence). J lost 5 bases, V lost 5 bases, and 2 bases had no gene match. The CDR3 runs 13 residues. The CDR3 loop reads CASSQGADQPQHF. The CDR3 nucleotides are TGTGCCAGTAGTCAGGGGGCCGATCAGCCCCAGCATTTT.

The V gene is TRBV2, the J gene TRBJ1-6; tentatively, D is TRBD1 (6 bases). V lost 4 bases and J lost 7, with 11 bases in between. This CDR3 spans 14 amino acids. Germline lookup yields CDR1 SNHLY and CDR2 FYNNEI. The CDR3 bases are TGTGCCAGCAGTGCGGAGGGGGGGAATTCACCCCTCCACTTT. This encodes CASSAEGGNSPLHF. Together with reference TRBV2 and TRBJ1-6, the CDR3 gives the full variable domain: EPEVTQTPSHQVTQMGQEVILRCVPISNHLYFYWYRQILGQKVEFLVSFYNNEISEKSEIFDDQFSVERPDGSNFTLKIRSTKLEDSAMYFCASSAEGGNSPLHFGNGTRLTVT.

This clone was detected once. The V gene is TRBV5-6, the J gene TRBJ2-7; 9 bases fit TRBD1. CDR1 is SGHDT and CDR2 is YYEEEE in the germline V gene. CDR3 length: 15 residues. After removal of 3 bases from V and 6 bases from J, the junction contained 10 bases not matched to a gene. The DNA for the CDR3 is TGTGCCAGCAGCTCAGTGGTGGGACAGGGCCTCGAGCAGTACTTC. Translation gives CASSSVVGQGLEQYF.

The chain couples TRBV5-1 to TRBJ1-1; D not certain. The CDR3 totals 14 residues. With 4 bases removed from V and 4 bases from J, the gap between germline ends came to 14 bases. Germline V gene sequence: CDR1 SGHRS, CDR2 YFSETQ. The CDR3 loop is CASSGPGGSTEAFF. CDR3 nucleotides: TGCGCCAGCAGCGGGCCTGGAGGTAGCACTGAAGCTTTCTTT.

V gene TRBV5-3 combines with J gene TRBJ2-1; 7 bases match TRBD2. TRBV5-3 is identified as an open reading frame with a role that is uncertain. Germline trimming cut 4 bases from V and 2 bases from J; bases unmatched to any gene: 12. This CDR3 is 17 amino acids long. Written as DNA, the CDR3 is TGTGCCAGAAGCCATAAACCGGGACTACCCCCCTACAATGAGCAGTTCTTC. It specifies CARSHKPGLPPYNEQFF.

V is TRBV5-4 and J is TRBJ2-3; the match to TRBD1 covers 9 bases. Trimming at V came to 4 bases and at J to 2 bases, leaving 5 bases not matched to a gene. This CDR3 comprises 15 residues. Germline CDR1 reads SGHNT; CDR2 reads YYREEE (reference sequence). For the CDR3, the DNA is TGTGCCAGCAGCATAGGACAGGGGTCCACAGATACGCAGTATTTT. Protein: CASSIGQGSTDTQYF.

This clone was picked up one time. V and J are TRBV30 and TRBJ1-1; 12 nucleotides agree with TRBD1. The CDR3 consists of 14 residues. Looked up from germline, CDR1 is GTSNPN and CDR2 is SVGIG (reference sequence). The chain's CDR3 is CARGWGQGASEAFF. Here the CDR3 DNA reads TGTGCACGGGGGTGGGGACAGGGGGCTTCTGAAGCTTTCTTT.

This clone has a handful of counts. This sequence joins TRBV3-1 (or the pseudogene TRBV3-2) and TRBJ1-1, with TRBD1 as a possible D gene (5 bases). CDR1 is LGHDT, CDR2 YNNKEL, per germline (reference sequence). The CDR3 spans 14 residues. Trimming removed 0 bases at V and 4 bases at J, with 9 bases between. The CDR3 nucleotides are TGTGCCAGCAGCCAAGATGGCAGGGTCACTGAAGCTTTCTTT. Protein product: CASSQDGRVTEAFF.

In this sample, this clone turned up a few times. CDR3 residues: CASSQAGNQPQHF. The CDR3 DNA is TGCGCCAGCAGCCAGGCGGGTAATCAGCCCCAGCATTTT. The chain links TRBV4-3 to TRBJ1-5; no reliable D call. The CDR3 runs 13 residues. The ends were cut back, 3 bases at V and 4 bases at J, with 7 bases in the middle. CDR1 and CDR2 from the germline V gene are LGHNA and YSLEER.

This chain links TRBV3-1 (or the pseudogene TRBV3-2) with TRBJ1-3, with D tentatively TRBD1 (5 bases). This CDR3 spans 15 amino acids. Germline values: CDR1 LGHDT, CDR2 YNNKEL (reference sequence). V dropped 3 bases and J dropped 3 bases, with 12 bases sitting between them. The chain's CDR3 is CASSHRGNYGNTIYF. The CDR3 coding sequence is TGTGCCAGCAGCCATCGGGGGAATTATGGAAACACCATATATTTT.

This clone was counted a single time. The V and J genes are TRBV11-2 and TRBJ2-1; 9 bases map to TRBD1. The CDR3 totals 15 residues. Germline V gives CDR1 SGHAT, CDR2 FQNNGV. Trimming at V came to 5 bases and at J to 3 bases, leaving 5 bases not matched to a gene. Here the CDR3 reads CASSLSTGGYNEQFF. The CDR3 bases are TGTGCCAGCAGCCTATCGACAGGGGGCTACAATGAGCAGTTCTTC.

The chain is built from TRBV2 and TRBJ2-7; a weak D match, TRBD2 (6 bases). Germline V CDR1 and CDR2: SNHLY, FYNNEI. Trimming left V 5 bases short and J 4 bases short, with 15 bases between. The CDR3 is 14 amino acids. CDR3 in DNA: TGTGCCAGCAGTCCACAGAGCGGGCCGTACGAGCAGTACTTC. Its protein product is CASSPQSGPYEQYF.

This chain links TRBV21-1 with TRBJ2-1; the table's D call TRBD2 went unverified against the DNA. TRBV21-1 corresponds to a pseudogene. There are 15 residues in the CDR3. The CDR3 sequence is CARIAEDVVKNEQFF. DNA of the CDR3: TGTGCCAGGATAGCGGAAGATGTGGTAAAAAATGAGCAGTTCTTC.

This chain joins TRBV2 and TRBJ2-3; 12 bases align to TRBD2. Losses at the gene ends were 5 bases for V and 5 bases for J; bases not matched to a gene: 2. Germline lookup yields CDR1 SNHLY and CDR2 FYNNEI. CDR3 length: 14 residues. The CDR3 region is CASSTSGGLDTQYF. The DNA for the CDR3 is TGTGCCAGCAGTACTAGCGGGGGGTTAGATACGCAGTATTTT.

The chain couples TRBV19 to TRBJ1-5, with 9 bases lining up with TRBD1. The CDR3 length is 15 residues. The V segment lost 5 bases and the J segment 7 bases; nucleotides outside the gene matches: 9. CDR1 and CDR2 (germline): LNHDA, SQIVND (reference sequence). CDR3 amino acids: CASSPKDRGGQPQHF. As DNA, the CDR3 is TGTGCCAGTAGTCCTAAGGACAGGGGAGGCCAGCCCCAGCATTTT.

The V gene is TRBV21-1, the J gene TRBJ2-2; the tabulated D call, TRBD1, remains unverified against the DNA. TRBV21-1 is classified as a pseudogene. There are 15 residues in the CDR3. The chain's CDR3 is CASSKVSGESGELFF. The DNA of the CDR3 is TGTGCCAGCAGCAAAGTTTCAGGGGAAAGCGGGGAGCTGTTTTTT.

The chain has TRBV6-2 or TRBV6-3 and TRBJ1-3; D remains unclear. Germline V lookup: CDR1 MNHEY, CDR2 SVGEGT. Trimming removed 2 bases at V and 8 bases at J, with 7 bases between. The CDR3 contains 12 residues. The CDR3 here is CASSYGQDTIYF. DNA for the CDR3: TGTGCCAGCAGTTACGGGCAAGACACCATATATTTT.

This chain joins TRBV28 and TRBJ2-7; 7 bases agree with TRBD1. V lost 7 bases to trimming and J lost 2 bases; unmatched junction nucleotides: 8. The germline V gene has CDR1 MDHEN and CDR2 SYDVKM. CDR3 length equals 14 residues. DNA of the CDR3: TGTGCCAGCACCCAGGGACAGACCCCCTACGAGCAGTACTTC. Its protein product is CASTQGQTPYEQYF.

CDR3 nucleotides: TGTGCCAGCAGTAAAACCGGGACAGGCGGTGGCTACACCTTC. Amino acid sequence: CASSKTGTGGGYTF. The J gene is TRBJ1-2, the V gene TRBV6-5, with 8 nucleotides matching TRBD1. The V gene's germline CDR1 is MNHEY and CDR2 SVGAGI. The CDR3 covers 14 residues. V shed 5 bases and J 7 bases; nucleotides not matched to a gene: 9.

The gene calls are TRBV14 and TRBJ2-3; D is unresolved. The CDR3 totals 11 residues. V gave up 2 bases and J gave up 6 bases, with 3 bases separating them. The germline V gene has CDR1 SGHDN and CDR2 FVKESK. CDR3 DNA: TGTGCCAGCAGCCAATCGGATACGCAGTATTTT. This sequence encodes CASSQSDTQYF.

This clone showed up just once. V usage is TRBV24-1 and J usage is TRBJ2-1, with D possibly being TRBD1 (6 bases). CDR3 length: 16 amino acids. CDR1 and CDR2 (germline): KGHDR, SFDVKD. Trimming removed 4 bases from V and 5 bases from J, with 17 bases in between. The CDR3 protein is CATSDQQGGRHNEQFF. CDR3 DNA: TGTGCCACCAGTGACCAACAGGGTGGTCGTCACAATGAGCAGTTCTTC.

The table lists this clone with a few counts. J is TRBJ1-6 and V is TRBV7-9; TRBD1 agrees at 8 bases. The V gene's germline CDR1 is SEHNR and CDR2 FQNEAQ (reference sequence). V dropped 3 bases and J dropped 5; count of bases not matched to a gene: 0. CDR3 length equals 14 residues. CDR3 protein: CASSLGQDNSPLHF. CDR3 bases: TGTGCCAGCAGCTTGGGACAGGATAATTCACCCCTCCACTTT.

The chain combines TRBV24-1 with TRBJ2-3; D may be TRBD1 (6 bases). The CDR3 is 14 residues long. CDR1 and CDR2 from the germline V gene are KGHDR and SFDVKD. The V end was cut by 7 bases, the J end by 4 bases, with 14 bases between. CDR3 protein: CATSKRTDSDTQYF. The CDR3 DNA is TGTGCCACCAGCAAGAGGACAGATTCAGATACGCAGTATTTT.

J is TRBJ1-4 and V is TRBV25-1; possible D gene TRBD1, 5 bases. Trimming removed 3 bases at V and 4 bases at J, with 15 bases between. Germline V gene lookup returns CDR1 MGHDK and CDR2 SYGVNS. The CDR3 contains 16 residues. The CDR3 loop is CASSETSGGVNEKLFF. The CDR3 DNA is TGTGCCAGCAGTGAGACCAGTGGGGGGGTTAATGAAAAACTGTTTTTT.

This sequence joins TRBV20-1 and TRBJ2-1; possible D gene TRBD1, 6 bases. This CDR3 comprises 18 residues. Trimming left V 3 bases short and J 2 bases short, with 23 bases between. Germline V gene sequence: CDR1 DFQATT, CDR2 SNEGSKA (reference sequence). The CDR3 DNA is TGCAGTGCTAGTGAACTCAGGGGCGCGACGGGACCCTACAATGAGCAGTTCTTC. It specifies CSASELRGATGPYNEQFF.

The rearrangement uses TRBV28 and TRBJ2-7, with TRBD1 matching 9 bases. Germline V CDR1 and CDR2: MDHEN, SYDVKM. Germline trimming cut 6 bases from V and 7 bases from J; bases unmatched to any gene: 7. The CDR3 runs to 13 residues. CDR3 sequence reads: CASSTQGAGEQYF. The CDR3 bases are TGTGCCAGCAGCACACAGGGGGCAGGGGAGCAGTACTTC.

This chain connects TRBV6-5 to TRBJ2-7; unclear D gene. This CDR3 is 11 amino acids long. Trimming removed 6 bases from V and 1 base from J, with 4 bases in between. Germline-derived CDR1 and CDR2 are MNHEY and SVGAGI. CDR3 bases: TGTGCCAGCAGACAGTCCTACGAGCAGTACTTC. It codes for CASRQSYEQYF.

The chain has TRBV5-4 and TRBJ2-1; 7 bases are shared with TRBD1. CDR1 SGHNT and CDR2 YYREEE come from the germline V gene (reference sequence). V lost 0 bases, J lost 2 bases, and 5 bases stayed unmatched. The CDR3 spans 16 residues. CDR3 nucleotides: TGTGCCAGCAGCTTGGGATCCGGGACAGCCTACAATGAGCAGTTCTTC. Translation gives CASSLGSGTAYNEQFF. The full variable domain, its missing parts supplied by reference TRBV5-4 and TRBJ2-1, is ETGVTQSPTHLIKTRGQQVTLRCSSQSGHNTVSWYQQALGQGPQFIFQYYREEENGRGNFPPRFSGLQFPNYSSELNVNALELDDSALYLCASSLGSGTAYNEQFFGPGTRLTVL.

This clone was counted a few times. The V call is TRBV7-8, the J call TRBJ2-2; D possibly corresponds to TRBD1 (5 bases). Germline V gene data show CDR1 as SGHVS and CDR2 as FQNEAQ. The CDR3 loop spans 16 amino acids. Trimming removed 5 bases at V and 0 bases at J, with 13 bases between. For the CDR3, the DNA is TGTGCCAGCAGCCCTAGGGTAGGGGCGAACACCGGGGAGCTGTTTTTT. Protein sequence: CASSPRVGANTGELFF.

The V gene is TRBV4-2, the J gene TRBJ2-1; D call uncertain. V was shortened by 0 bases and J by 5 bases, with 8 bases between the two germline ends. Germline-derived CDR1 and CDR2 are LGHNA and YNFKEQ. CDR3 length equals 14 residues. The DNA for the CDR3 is TGTGCCAGCAGCCAAGATCCTGGAGACAATGAGCAGTTCTTC. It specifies CASSQDPGDNEQFF.